This T cell receptor (beta chain) was profiled in a study of spatial heterogeneity in lung cancer. All TCR cDNA molecules were individually tagged with a unique molecular identifier. Via MiXCR, TCRdb re-called the 5' RACE reads, giving one row per CDR3 protein. The sample has tens of thousands of distinct CDR3 sequences, about an eighth seen once; the top ten hold 55% to 60%. Regarding time point: sample taken at primary tumor resection. Researchers sequenced whole RNA taken from tumor, nontumor lung or frozen PBMC without sorting. The receptor was isolated from a male donor with early-stage non-small cell lung cancer. Sample: PBMCs, taken at surgery.

CDR3 DNA sequence: TGTGCCAGCAGTTTGATATGGGGGAGCACTGAAGCTTTCTTT. This translates into CASSLIWGSTEAFF. This chain links TRBV12-3 or TRBV12-4 with TRBJ1-1; a weak D match, TRBD1 (5 bases). V shed 3 bases and J shed 4 bases, with 12 bases lying between them. The CDR3 loop spans 14 amino acids.